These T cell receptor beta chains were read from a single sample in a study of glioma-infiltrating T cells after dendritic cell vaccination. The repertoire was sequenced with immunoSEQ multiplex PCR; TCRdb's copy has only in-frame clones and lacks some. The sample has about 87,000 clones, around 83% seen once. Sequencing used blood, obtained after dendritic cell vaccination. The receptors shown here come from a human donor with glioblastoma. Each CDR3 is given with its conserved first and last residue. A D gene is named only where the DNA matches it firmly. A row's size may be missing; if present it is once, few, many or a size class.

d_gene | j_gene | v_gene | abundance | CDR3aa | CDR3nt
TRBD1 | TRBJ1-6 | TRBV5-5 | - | CASSLELRTGPNSPLHF | TGTGCCAGCAGCTTAGAGTTAAGGACAGGGCCTAATTCACCCCTCCACTTT
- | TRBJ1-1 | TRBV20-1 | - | CSVLGDTEAFF | TGCAGTGTTCTAGGTGACACTGAAGCTTTCTTT
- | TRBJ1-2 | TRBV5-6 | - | CASSFRNAYGYTF | TGTGCCAGCAGTTTCAGGAATGCCTATGGCTACACCTTC
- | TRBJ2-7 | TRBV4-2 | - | CASSQDPTGDYREQYF | TGTGCCAGCAGCCAAGACCCGACAGGTGACTACCGCGAGCAGTACTTC
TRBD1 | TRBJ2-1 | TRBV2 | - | CAIESQGADEQFF | TGTGCCATCGAATCACAGGGGGCGGATGAGCAGTTCTTC
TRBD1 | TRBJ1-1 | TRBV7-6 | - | CASSTGVIGTEAFF | TGTGCCAGCAGCACAGGGGTTATTGGCACTGAAGCTTTCTTT
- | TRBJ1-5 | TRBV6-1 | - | CASRRGEGPQHF | TGTGCCAGCAGGCGGGGGGAGGGGCCCCAGCATTTT
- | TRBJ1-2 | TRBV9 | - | CASSVEEGGRDYGYTF | TGTGCCAGCAGCGTCGAAGAGGGGGGGAGGGACTATGGCTACACCTTC
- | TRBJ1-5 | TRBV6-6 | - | CASSYSFGGQPQHF | TGTGCCAGCAGTTACTCGTTCGGAGGCCAGCCCCAGCATTTT
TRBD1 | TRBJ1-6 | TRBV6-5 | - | CASSATGTAVSPLHF | TGTGCCAGCAGTGCCACCGGGACAGCAGTTTCACCCCTCCACTTT
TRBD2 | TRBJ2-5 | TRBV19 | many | CASSIGSGGRETQYF | TGTGCCAGTAGTATAGGGTCGGGGGGTAGAGAGACCCAGTACTTC
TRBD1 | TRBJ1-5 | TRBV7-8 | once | CASSLDHRGLNQPQHF | TGTGCCAGCAGCTTAGATCACAGGGGGCTGAATCAGCCCCAGCATTTT
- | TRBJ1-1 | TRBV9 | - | CASSARGSNTEAFF | TGTGCCAGCAGCGCCCGCGGGTCGAACACTGAAGCTTTCTTT
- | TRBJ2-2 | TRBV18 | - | CASTGGQNTGELFF | TGTGCCAGCACCGGGGGGCAAAACACCGGGGAGCTGTTTTTT
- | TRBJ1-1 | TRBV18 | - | CASSPRQVRIGAFF | TGTGCCAGCTCACCCAGACAGGTAAGAATTGGAGCTTTCTTT
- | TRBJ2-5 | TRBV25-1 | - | CASSTRETQYF | TGTGCCAGCAGTACTCGGGAGACCCAGTACTTC
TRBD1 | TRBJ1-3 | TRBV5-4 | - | CASSLAGTGGGNTIYF | TGTGCCAGCAGCTTGGCCGGGACAGGGGGAGGAAACACCATATATTTT
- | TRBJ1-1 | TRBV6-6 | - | CASSYSTEAFF | TGTGCCAGCAGTTATAGCACTGAAGCTTTCTTT
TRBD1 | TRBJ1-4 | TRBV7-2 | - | CASSLNRGREEKLFF | TGTGCCAGCAGCCTCAACAGGGGGCGAGAGGAAAAACTGTTTTTT
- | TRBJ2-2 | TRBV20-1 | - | CSAQNTGELFF | TGCAGTGCTCAGAACACCGGGGAGCTGTTTTTT
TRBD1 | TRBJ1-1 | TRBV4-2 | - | CASSQARLQGASPEAFF | TGTGCCAGCAGCCAAGCTAGGTTACAGGGGGCTTCGCCTGAAGCTTTCTTT
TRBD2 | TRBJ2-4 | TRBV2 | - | CASSGFQGGDKNIQYF | TGTGCCAGCAGTGGATTTCAGGGAGGGGACAAAAACATTCAGTACTTC
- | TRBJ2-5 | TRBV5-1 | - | CASSFLGQETQYF | TGCGCCAGCAGCTTTCTAGGACAAGAGACCCAGTACTTC
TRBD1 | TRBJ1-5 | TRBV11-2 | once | CASSLGDSSNQPQHF | TGTGCCAGCAGCTTAGGGGACAGTAGCAATCAGCCCCAGCATTTT
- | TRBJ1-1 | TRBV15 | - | CATSRDQATTEAFF | TGTGCCACCAGCAGAGATCAGGCGACGACTGAAGCTTTCTTT
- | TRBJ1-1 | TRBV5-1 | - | CASSPRYELMNTEAFF | TGCGCCAGCAGCCCCAGGTATGAGCTGATGAACACTGAAGCTTTCTTT
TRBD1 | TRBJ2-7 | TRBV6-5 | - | CASSPIRGYEQYF | TGTGCCAGCAGCCCTATCAGGGGGTACGAGCAGTACTTC
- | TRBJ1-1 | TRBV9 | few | CASSPGDISNTEAFF | TGTGCCAGCAGCCCCGGGGACATTTCGAACACTGAAGCTTTCTTT
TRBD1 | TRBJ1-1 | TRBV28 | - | CASRGQGAFNTEAFF | TGTGCCAGCAGAGGACAGGGGGCCTTTAACACTGAAGCTTTCTTT
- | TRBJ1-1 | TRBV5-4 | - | CASSLSPVRGTEAFF | TGTGCCAGCAGCTTGAGTCCGGTCAGGGGAACTGAAGCTTTCTTT
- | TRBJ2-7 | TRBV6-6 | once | CASSSPSSYEQYF | TGTGCCAGCAGTTCCCCATCCTCCTACGAGCAGTACTTC
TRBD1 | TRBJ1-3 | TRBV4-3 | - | CASSQEAGQKGNTIYF | TGCGCCAGCAGCCAAGAGGCGGGACAGAAGGGAAACACCATATATTTT
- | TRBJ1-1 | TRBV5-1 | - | CASSLGQMNTEAFF | TGCGCCAGCAGCTTGGGACAAATGAACACTGAAGCTTTCTTT
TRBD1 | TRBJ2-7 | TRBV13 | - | CASSSGQESYEQYF | TGTGCCAGCAGCTCGGGACAGGAGTCCTACGAGCAGTACTTC
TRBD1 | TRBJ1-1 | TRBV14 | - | CASSYRDRDTEAFF | TGTGCCAGCAGCTACCGGGACAGGGACACTGAAGCTTTCTTT
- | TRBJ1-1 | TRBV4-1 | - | CASSPPEGENTEAFF | TGCGCCAGCAGCCCCCCCGAGGGGGAGAACACTGAAGCTTTCTTT
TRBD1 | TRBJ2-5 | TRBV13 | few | CASSQGDSRQTQYF | TGTGCCAGCAGCCAAGGGGACAGTAGACAGACCCAGTACTTC
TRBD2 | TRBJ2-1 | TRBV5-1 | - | CASSWASGSYNEQFF | TGCGCCAGCAGCTGGGCTAGCGGGTCGTACAATGAGCAGTTCTTC
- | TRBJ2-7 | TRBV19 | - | CASSIGPDMVKGEQYF | TGTGCCAGTAGTATAGGGCCCGACATGGTAAAAGGCGAGCAGTACTTC
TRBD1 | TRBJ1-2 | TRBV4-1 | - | CASSLLPPGTGGGRDYGYTF | TGCGCCAGCAGCCTTCTCCCCCCGGGGACAGGGGGAGGCAGAGACTATGGCTACACCTTC
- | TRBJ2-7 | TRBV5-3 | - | CARSFPRYEQYF | TGTGCCAGAAGCTTCCCCCGCTACGAGCAGTACTTC
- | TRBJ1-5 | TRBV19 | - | CASSIPPGTKNQPQHF | TGTGCCAGTAGTATACCACCCGGGACAAAGAATCAGCCCCAGCATTTT